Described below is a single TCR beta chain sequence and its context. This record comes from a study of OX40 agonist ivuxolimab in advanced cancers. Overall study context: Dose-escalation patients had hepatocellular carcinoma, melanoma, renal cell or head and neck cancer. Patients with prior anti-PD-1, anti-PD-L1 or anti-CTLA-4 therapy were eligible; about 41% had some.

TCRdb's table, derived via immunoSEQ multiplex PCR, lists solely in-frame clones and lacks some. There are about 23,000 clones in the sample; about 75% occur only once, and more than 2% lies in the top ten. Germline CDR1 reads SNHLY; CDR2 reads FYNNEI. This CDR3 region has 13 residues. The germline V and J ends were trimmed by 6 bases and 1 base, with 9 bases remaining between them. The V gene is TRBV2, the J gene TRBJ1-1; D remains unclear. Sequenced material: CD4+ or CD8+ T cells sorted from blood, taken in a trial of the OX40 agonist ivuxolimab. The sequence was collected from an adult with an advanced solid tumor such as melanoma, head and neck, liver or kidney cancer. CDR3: CASRATSNTEAFF. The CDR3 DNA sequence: TGTGCCAGCAGAGCTACATCGAACACTGAAGCTTTCTTT.